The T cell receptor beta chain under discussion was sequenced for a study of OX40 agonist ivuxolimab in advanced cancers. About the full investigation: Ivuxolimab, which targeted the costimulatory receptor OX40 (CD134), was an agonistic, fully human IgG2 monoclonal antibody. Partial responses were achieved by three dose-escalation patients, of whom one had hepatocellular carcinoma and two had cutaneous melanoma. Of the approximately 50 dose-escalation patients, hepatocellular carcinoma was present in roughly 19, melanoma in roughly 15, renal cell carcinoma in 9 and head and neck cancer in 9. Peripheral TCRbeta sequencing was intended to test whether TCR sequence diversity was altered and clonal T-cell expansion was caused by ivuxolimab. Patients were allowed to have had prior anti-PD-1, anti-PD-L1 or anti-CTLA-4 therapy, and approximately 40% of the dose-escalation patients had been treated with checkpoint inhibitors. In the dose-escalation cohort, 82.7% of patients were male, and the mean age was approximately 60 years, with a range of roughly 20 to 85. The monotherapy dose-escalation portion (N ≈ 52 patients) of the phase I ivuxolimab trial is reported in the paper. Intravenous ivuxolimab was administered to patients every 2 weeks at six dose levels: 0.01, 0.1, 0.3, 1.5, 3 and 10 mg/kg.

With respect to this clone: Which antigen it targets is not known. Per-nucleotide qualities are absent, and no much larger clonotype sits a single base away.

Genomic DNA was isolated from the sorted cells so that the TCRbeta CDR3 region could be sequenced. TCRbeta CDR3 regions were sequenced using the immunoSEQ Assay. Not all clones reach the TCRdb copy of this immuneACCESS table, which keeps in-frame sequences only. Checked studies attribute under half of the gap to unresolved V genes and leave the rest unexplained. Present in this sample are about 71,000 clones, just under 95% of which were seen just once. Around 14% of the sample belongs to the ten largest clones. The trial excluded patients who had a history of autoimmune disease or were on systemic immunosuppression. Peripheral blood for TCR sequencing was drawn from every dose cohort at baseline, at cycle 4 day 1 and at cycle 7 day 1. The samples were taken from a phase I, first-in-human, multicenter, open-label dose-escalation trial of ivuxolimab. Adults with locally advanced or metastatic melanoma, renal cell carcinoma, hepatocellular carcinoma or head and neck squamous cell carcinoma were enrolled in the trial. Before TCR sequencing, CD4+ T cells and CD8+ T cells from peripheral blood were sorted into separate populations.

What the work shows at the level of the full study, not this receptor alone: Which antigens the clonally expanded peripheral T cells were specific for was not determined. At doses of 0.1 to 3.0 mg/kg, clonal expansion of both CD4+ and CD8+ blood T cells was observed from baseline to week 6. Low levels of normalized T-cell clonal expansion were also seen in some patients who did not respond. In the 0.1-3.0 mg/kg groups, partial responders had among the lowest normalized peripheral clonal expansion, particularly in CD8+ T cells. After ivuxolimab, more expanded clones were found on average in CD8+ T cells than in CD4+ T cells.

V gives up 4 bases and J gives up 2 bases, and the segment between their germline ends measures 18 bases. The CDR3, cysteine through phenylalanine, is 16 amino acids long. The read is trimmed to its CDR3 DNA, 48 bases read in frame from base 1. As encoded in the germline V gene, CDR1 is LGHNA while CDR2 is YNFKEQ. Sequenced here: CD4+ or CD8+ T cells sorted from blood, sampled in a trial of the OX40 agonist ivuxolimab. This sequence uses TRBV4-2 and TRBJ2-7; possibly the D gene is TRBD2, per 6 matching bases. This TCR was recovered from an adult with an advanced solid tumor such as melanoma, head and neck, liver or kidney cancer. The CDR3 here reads CASSLGRGDIAYEQYF. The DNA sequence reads TGTGCCAGCAGCCTGGGGCGGGGAGACATTGCCTACGAGCAGTACTTC.